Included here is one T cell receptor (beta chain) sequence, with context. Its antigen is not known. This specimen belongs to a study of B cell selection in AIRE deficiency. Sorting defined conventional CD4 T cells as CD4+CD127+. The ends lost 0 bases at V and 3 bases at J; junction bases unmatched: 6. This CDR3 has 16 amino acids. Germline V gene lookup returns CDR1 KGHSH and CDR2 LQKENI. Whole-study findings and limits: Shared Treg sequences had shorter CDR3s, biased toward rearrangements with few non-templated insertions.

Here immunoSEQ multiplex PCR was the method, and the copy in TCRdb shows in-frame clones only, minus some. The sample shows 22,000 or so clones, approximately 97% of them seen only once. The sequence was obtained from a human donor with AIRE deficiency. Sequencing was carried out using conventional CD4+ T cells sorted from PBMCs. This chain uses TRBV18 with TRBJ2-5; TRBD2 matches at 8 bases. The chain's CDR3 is CASSPPGGRREETQYF. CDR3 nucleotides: TGTGCCAGCTCACCACCGGGCGGGAGGAGGGAAGAGACCCAGTACTTC.